Listed below are T cell receptor beta chains from one sample, sequenced in a study of CD8 T cells in Susac syndrome. MiXCR, applied by TCRdb to the immunoSEQ multiplex PCR reads, yields one record per CDR3 protein. Here the sample spans 100,000 to 150,000 distinct CDR3 sequences, roughly 94% being singletons. The material sequenced was CD4+ T cells from PBMCs. These receptors all come from a human donor with multiple sclerosis. Both conserved end residues are part of each CDR3. D genes are given only for firm matches.

TRBD1 TRBJ1-6 TRBV4-3 TGCGCCAGCAGCCAAGTTTCAGGGGGCTTAGATAATTCACCCCTCCACTTT CASSQVSGGLDNSPLHF
TRBD2 TRBJ2-7 TRBV3-1 TGTGCCAGCAGCCCGCGAGGACTAGCCCGATGGGGAGAGCAGTACTTC CASSPRGLARWGEQYF
- TRBJ1-2 TRBV29-1 TGCAGCGTTGAAGATGATCGGGCCTATGGCTACACCTTC CSVEDDRAYGYTF
- TRBJ2-7 TRBV12-2 TGTGCAAGTCGTGGACAGGGGTCCTACGAGCAGTACTTC CASRGQGSYEQYF
- TRBJ2-2 TRBV12-3/TRBV12-4 TGTGCCAGCAGTTTCCCTAGGGGCCCTTTGGCTGGGGAGCTGTTTTTT CASSFPRGPLAGELFF
TRBD2 TRBJ2-3 TRBV25-1 TGTGCCAGCAGCCTAGCGGGGGTCGGCGGTACGCAGTATTTT CASSLAGVGGTQYF
TRBD2 TRBJ2-5 TRBV11-1 TGTGCCAGCAGCTCCAAGGGTGCGCGGGGGTCGGAGACCCAGTACTTC CASSSKGARGSETQYF
- TRBJ1-5 TRBV30 TGTGCCTGGACCCTTGACAGGAGTTCGCCCCAGCATTTT CAWTLDRSSPQHF
- TRBJ2-5 TRBV24-1 TGTGCCACCAGTGACAATAGGGCAGGGGTGCAAGAGACCCAGTACTTC CATSDNRAGVQETQYF
TRBD2 TRBJ2-1 TRBV19 TGTGCCAGTAGCCTCACGCTGGGACTAGGCTACAATGAGCAGTTCTTC CASSLTLGLGYNEQFF